The 8 T cell receptor beta chains below all came from one sample that was sequenced in a study of blood T cell repertoires in COVID-19. The method was immunoSEQ multiplex PCR; TCRdb's version includes in-frame clones alone and lacks a portion of them. Found here are 180,000 or so clones, 89% of them singletons; the top ten hold approximately 0.8%. Sequencing was performed on PBMCs or T cells enriched from blood (not recorded which). These TCRs come from a woman between 18 and 30 years old who had recovered from COVID-19.

The V call is TRBV5-1, the J call TRBJ1-1; maybe TRBD1 (6 bases). There are 15 residues in the CDR3. The germline CDR1 and CDR2 sequences are SGHRS and YFSETQ. The V and J ends lost 4 bases and 0 bases respectively, with 13 bases between them. CDR3 protein: CASSVVGGLNTEAFF. CDR3 coding DNA: TGCGCCAGCAGCGTGGTGGGGGGGCTGAACACTGAAGCTTTCTTT.

The chain carries TRBV25-1 and TRBJ2-2; no reliable D call. Between the trimmed V and J ends, which lost 3 bases and 3 bases, there was a span of 5 bases. Germline V CDR1 and CDR2: MGHDK, SYGVNS. The CDR3 is 13 amino acids. CDR3 nucleotides: TGTGCCAGCAGTGACAGGTACACCGGGGAGCTGTTTTTT. This translates into CASSDRYTGELFF. Using reference TRBV25-1 and TRBJ2-2 for the parts outside the CDR3, the full variable domain is EADIYQTPRYLVIGTGKKITLECSQTMGHDKMYWYQQDPGMELHLIHYSYGVNSTEKGDLSSESTVSRIRTEHFPLTLESARPSHTSQYLCASSDRYTGELFFGEGSRLTVL.

The chain links TRBV28 to TRBJ1-2; no definite D call. CDR1 MDHEN and CDR2 SYDVKM come from the germline V gene. The CDR3 is 13 residues long. Deletions cut 7 bases from V and 6 bases from J, with 15 bases between. CDR3 amino acids: CASTLNTDHGYTF. As DNA, the CDR3 is TGTGCCAGCACCCTCAACACAGATCATGGCTACACCTTC.

The chain combines TRBV18 with TRBJ2-7; 7 bases match TRBD1. V lost 3 bases and J lost 0; bases outside the gene matches: 5. There are 15 residues in the CDR3. Germline V gives CDR1 KGHSH, CDR2 LQKENI. The CDR3 DNA reads TGTGCCAGCTCACCCCCGGGACAGAGCTCCTACGAGCAGTACTTC. It yields the protein CASSPPGQSSYEQYF.

This clone was observed a single time. V usage is TRBV4-1 and J usage is TRBJ2-1, with 11 bases aligning to TRBD2. With 3 bases clipped from V and 7 bases from J, the junction kept 14 bases outside the gene matches. This CDR3 comprises 18 residues. From germline, CDR1 is MGHRA and CDR2 YSYEKL. CDR3 in amino acids: CASSQRPGELAGGNEQFF. Here the CDR3 DNA reads TGCGCCAGCAGCCAGAGGCCCGGTGAGCTAGCGGGAGGAAATGAGCAGTTCTTC.

The chain uses TRBV3-1 (or the pseudogene TRBV3-2) and TRBJ2-1; 11 bases align to TRBD2. The CDR3 length is 16 residues. V was clipped by 4 bases and J by 8 bases; unmatched bases: 10. CDR1 and CDR2 from the germline V gene are LGHDT and YNNKEL (reference sequence). DNA of the CDR3: TGTGCCAGCAGCCCCGTTCTAGCGGGAGGCCCGGATGAGCAGTTCTTC. Amino acid sequence: CASSPVLAGGPDEQFF.

This sequence joins TRBV7-2 and TRBJ1-1; D remains ambiguous. From germline, CDR1 is SGHTA and CDR2 FQGNSA. The CDR3 totals 14 residues. V lost 4 bases, J lost 2 bases, and 11 bases lay in between. For the CDR3, the DNA is TGTGCCAGCAGCTACGGTAGCTCAAACACTGAAGCTTTCTTT. It specifies CASSYGSSNTEAFF. The whole variable domain, filled in from reference TRBV7-2 and TRBJ1-1, reads GAGVSQSPSNKVTEKGKDVELRCDPISGHTALYWYRQSLGQGLEFLIYFQGNSAPDKSGLPSDRFSAERTGGSVSTLTIQRTQQEDSAVYLCASSYGSSNTEAFFGQGTRLTVV.

The chain is built from TRBV28 and TRBJ1-6, with 7 bases that match TRBD1. V was pared by 5 bases and J by 5 bases, with 6 bases of the junction left unmatched. The CDR3 extends over 15 amino acids. Germline-derived CDR1 and CDR2 are MDHEN and SYDVKM. The CDR3 DNA reads TGTGCCAGCAGTCACCTCGGACAGGATAATTCACCCCTCCACTTT. Translation gives CASSHLGQDNSPLHF.